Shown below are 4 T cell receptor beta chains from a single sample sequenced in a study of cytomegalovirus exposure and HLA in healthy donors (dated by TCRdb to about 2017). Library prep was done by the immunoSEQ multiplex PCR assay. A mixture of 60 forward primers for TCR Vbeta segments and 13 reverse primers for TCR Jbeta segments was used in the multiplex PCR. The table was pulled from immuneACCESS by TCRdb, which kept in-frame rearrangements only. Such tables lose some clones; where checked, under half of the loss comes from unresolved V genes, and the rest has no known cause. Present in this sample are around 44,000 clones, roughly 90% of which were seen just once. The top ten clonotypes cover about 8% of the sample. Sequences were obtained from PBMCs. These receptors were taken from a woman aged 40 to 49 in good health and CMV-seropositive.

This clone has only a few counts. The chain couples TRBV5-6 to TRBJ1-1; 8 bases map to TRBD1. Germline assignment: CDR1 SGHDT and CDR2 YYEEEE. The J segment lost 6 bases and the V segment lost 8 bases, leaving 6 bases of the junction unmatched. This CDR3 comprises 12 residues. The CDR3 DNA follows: TGTGCCAGTCAGGGGGCCTCTGCTGAAGCTTTCTTT. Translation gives CASQGASAEAFF.

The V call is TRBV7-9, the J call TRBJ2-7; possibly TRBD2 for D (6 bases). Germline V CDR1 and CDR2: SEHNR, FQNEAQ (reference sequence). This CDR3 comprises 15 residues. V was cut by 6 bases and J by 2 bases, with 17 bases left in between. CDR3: CASRSTGTGTYEQYF. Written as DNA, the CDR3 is TGTGCCAGCAGATCAACCGGGACTGGGACCTACGAGCAGTACTTC.

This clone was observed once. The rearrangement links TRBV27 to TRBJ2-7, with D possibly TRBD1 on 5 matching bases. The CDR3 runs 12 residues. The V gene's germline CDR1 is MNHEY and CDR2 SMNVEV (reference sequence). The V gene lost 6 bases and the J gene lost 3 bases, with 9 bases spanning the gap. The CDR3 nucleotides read TGTGCCAGCAGGACAGACAGCTACGAGCAGTACTTC. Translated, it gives CASRTDSYEQYF.

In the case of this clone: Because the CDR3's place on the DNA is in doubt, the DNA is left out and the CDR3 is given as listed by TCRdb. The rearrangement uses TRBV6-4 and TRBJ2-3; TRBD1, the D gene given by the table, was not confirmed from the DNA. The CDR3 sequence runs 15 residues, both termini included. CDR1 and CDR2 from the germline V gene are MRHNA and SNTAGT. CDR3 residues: CASSFLAGQADTQYF.